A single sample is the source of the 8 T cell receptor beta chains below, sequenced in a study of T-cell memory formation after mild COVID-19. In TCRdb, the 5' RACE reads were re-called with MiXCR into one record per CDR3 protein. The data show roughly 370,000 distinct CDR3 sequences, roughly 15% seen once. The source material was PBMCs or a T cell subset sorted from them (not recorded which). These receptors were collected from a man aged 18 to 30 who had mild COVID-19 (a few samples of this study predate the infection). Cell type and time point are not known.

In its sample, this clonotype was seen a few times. Here the CDR3 reads CASSPYLAGSTGELFF. The CDR3 DNA follows: TGCGCCAGCAGCCCCTACCTAGCGGGGAGCACCGGGGAGCTGTTTTTT. This chain links TRBV5-1 with TRBJ2-2, with TRBD2 matching over 9 bases. The CDR3 is 16 residues long. The germline gives CDR1 SGHRS, CDR2 YFSETQ. Losses at the gene ends were 4 bases for V and 4 bases for J; bases not matched to a gene: 8.

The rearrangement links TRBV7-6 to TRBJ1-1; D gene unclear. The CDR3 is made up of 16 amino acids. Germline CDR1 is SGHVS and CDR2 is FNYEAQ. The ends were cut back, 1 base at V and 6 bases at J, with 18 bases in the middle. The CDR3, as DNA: TGTGCCAGCAGCTTAGACGGCAGACCACCGTTTTCTGAAGCTTTCTTT. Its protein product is CASSLDGRPPFSEAFF. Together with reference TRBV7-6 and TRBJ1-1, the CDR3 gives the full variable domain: GAGVSQSPRYKVTKRGQDVALRCDPISGHVSLYWYRQALGQGPEFLTYFNYEAQQDKSGLPNDRFSAERPEGSISTLTIQRTEQRDSAMYRCASSLDGRPPFSEAFFGQGTRLTVV.

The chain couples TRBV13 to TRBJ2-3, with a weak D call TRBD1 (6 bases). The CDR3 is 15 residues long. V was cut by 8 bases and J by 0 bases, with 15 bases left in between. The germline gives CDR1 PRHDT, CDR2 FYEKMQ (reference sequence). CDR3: CASHLWGHSTDTQYF. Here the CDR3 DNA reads TGTGCCAGCCATTTATGGGGGCATAGCACAGATACGCAGTATTTT.

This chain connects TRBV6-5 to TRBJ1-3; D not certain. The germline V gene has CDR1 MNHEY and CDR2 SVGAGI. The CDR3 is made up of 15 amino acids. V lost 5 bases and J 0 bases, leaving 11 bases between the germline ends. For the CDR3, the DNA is TGTGCCAGCAGTGAGCAGACCGGCTCTGGAAACACCATATATTTT. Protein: CASSEQTGSGNTIYF.

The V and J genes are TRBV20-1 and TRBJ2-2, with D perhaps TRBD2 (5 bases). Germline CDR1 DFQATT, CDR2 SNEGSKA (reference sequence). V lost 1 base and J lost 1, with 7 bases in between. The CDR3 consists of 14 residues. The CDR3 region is CSARARGNTGELFF. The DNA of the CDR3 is TGCAGTGCTAGAGCTCGGGGGAACACCGGGGAGCTGTTTTTT.

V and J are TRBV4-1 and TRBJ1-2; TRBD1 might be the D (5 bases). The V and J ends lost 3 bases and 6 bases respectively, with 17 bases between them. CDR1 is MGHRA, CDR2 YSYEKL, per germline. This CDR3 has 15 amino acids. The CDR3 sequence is CASSQGTWTANGYTF. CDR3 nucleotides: TGCGCCAGCAGCCAGGGGACCTGGACGGCAAATGGCTACACCTTC.

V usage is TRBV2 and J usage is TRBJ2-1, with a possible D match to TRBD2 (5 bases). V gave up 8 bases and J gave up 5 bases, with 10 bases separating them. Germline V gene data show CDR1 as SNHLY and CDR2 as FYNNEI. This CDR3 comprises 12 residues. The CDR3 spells CASGSTDNEQFF. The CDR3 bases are TGTGCCAGCGGGAGTACTGACAATGAGCAGTTCTTC.

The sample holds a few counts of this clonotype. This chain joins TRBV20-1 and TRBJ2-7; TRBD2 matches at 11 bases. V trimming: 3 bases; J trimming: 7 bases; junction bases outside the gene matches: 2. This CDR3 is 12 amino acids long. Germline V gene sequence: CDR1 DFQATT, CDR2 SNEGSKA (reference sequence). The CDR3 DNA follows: TGCAGTGCTAGGACTAGCGGGGATGAGCAGTACGTC. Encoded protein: CSARTSGDEQYV.